This T cell receptor (beta chain) was obtained from a study of T-cell reconstitution after alpha-beta-depleted transplantation in children. This clonotype was seen many times. Its target is unknown. Using unique molecular identifiers, the investigators prepared the TCRbeta library. TCRdb called the PCR reads again in MiXCR, with one record for every CDR3 protein. The sample holds 300,000 to 400,000 distinct CDR3 sequences, roughly 25% seen once. Study-wide results and caveats: Expanded graft clones numbering several hundred reportedly gave rise to alpha-beta T cells about two months after transplant. T cells produced anew were the main source of T-cell counts and diversity one year after transplant.

Material: PBMCs, mostly from graft donor cells, obtained 180 days after TCRalphabeta/CD19-depleted stem cell transplant. The receptor was derived from a male patient between 10 and 17 years old who had a stem cell transplant for acute lymphoblastic leukemia, so the T cells may come from the graft donor.

CDR3 protein: CASSLRYGGRAGSYEQYF. The CDR3 coding sequence is TGTGCCAGCAGTTTACGGTATGGCGGGAGGGCTGGATCGTACGAGCAGTACTTC. V gene TRBV27 combines with J gene TRBJ2-7; 9 bases align to TRBD2. The V gene end was trimmed by 2 bases and the J gene end by 4 bases; junction bases not matched to a gene: 15. Germline-derived CDR1 and CDR2 are MNHEY and SMNVEV (reference sequence). The CDR3 loop spans 18 amino acids.